The entry below gives a single TCR beta chain sequence along with its context. The data are from a study of blood T cell repertoires in COVID-19. Study in general: Samples of COVID-19 (acute and convalescent) were obtained from the United States, Italy and Spain. T cells, B-cell-depleted T cells, or PBMCs provided the cDNA or gDNA that served as material.

In the original analysis: Counts of nucleated cells, estimated from reference gene primer amplification, were obtained. Clones were sequenced by immunoSEQ multiplex PCR, and TCRdb holds only the in-frame ones, with some missing. The V and J calls and clone size were taken over from that table, and D and trimming were inferred from the DNA. This table has tens of thousands of clones, under 90% appearing once. Deletions cut 4 bases from V and 3 bases from J, with 7 bases between. Germline values: CDR1 SGHRS, CDR2 YFSETQ. The CDR3 is 13 residues long. The sequencing input was peripheral blood. The chain employs TRBV5-1 and TRBJ1-4; D is uncertain. The receptor comes from an older man with acute or convalescent COVID-19. The CDR3: CASSQAPNEKLFF. In nucleotides, the CDR3 is TGCGCCAGCAGCCAAGCACCTAATGAAAAACTGTTTTTT.